The present T cell receptor (beta chain) was sequenced within a study of PD-L1 blockade in urothelial cancer. Across the whole study: The patients had undergone anywhere from 0 to 3 prior chemotherapy regimens. When blood samples were assessed, the median T cell count was around 150,000. Findings of the study overall: Blood clones associated with the tumor expanded more at 3 weeks in durable-benefit patients.

CDR3 length equals 22 residues. J gave up 5 bases and V 6 bases, and 25 bases lay outside the gene matches. Germline V gene lookup returns CDR1 WNHNN and CDR2 SYGVQD (reference sequence). With respect to this clone: Its antigen is still unknown.

The assay was immunoSEQ multiplex PCR, and TCRdb's table has in-frame clones only and misses some. The repertoire holds tens of thousands of clones, 80% to 95% seen once, with 8.3% in the top ten. This TCR was sampled from a man between 65 and 80 years old with urothelial cancer. This chain uses TRBV10-1 with TRBJ2-3, with 14 bases identical to TRBD2. The source material was PBMCs, sampled around atezolizumab (anti-PD-L1) treatment. Here the CDR3 DNA reads TGCGCCAGCAGCGGAAAGTCTTCGGGACTAGCGGGAGAATGGGGAAACAAAGATACGCAGTATTTT. Its protein product is CASSGKSSGLAGEWGNKDTQYF.